This T cell receptor (beta chain) was profiled in a study of T cell repertoires in cytomegalovirus infection. This CDR3 is 15 amino acids long. The germline CDR1 and CDR2 sequences are SQVTM and ANQGSEA. The V segment lost 7 bases and the J segment 1 base; nucleotides outside the gene matches: 13. Via MiXCR, TCRdb re-called the reads, giving one row per CDR3 protein. Counted here are 360,000 or so distinct CDR3 sequences, roughly a third occurring once; the ten biggest clones make up approximately 12%. Study-level results: Summed frequency of shared TCR beta families picked out CMV carriers who also had the relevant HLA. There were HLA-C-restricted CMV-specific TCR beta clonotypes dominating the ex vivo response.

In the case of this clonotype: Its target is not known.

The receptor was derived from a human donor in good health (CMV status not recorded). Some clones in this sample may be carry-over from other donors' samples. The chain employs TRBV29-1 and TRBJ2-7; 7 bases fit TRBD2. The material was cultured PBMCs, obtained from culture after CMV antigen stimulation. The CDR3 reads CSALVAAGLSYEQYV. The CDR3 bases are TGCAGCGCCCTCGTGGCAGCGGGGCTATCCTACGAGCAGTACGTC.